The 12 T cell receptor beta chains below come from one sample, sequenced in a study of cytomegalovirus exposure and HLA in healthy donors. PCR employed 60 Vbeta and 13 Jbeta primers. Repertoires were generated with immunoSEQ multiplex PCR, while TCRdb's copy carries only in-frame clones and drops some. Of some 130,000 clones in the sample, roughly four fifths were seen once. Input material: PBMCs. These receptors were obtained from a man in his thirties or forties in good health and CMV-seronegative.

As DNA, the CDR3 is TGTGCCAGCAGCCAGAGGACAGACTCCTACGAGCAGTACTTC. It yields the protein CASSQRTDSYEQYF. The chain joins TRBV11-3 to TRBJ2-7; D may be TRBD1 (6 bases). Trimming shortened V by 5 bases and J by 0 bases, and 11 bases separated the two germline ends. From germline, CDR1 is SGHNT and CDR2 YENEEA. This CDR3 region has 14 residues.

Comments on this clone: At one boundary the junction diverges from the germline segment, which might be a read error. The gene calls are TRBV15 and TRBJ1-4, with TRBD1 matching over 7 bases. The CDR3 length is 15 residues. Looked up from germline, CDR1 is LNHNV and CDR2 is YYDKDF (reference sequence). In nucleotides, the CDR3 is TGTGCCACCAGCCAAGGACAGGTAACTGATGAAAAACTGTTTTTT. Residues: CATSQGQVTDEKLFF.

The gene calls are TRBV2 and TRBJ1-5; 7 nucleotides match TRBD1. J gave up 0 bases and V 8 bases, and 7 bases lay outside the gene matches. The germline V gene has CDR1 SNHLY and CDR2 FYNNEI. CDR3 length equals 15 residues. The CDR3 nucleotides are TGTGCCAGCGGAAAGGGACAGTATAGCAATCAGCCCCAGCATTTT. Amino acid sequence: CASGKGQYSNQPQHF.

The genes are TRBV5-1 and TRBJ2-3; D possibly corresponds to TRBD2 (5 bases). The CDR3 is 15 residues long. The V gene's germline CDR1 is SGHRS and CDR2 YFSETQ. Between the trimmed V and J ends, which lost 0 bases and 0 bases, there was a span of 8 bases. Here the CDR3 DNA reads TGCGCCAGCAGCTTGGGAGGGTTCAGCACAGATACGCAGTATTTT. This translates into CASSLGGFSTDTQYF.

This rearrangement joins TRBV6-5 to TRBJ1-1, with D unclear. The CDR3 extends over 12 amino acids. Between the trimmed V and J ends, which lost 7 bases and 5 bases, there was a span of 11 bases. Germline loops: CDR1 MNHEY, CDR2 SVGAGI. The CDR3 bases are TGTGCCAGCACGGAGGGAGGAACTGAAGCTTTCTTT. Protein product: CASTEGGTEAFF.

This clone was seen only once. The chain combines TRBV29-1 with TRBJ1-2; 9 bases align to TRBD1. The V gene end was trimmed by 7 bases and the J gene end by 4 bases; junction bases not matched to a gene: 7. CDR1 and CDR2 from the germline V gene are SQVTM and ANQGSEA. The CDR3 length is 13 residues. The CDR3, as DNA: TGCAGCGGCTGGACAGGGGTTACCTATGGCTACACCTTC. Its translation: CSGWTGVTYGYTF.

V gene TRBV10-3 combines with J gene TRBJ2-7, with TRBD2 matching 10 bases. The J segment lost 7 bases and the V segment lost 0 bases, leaving 15 bases of the junction unmatched. The CDR3 totals 18 residues. Germline V gene data show CDR1 as ENHRY and CDR2 as SYGVKD. The CDR3 reads CAISESQLAGPQQGEQYF. CDR3 DNA: TGTGCCATCAGTGAGTCCCAACTAGCGGGACCACAACAGGGGGAGCAGTACTTC.

This clone was seen only a few times. The chain joins TRBV5-8 to TRBJ2-1; the match to TRBD2 covers 7 bases. The CDR3 is 13 residues long. The germline V gene has CDR1 SGHTS and CDR2 YDEGEE. Trimming took 1 base from V and 12 from J; bases not matched to a gene: 7. CDR3 sequence reads: CASSLLASGGQFF. The CDR3 DNA sequence: TGTGCCAGCAGCTTGTTGGCGTCGGGAGGGCAGTTCTTC. Full variable domain (rest looked up from reference TRBV5-8 and TRBJ2-1): EAGVTQSPTHLIKTRGQQATLRCSPISGHTSVYWYQQALGLGLQFLLWYDEGEERNRGNFPPRFSGRQFPNYSSELNVNALELEDSALYLCASSLLASGGQFFGPGTRLTVL.

This chain connects TRBV18 to TRBJ1-1, with 9 bases matching TRBD1. V lost 4 bases, J lost 5 bases, and 8 bases stayed unmatched. CDR3 length: 15 amino acids. CDR1 is KGHSH and CDR2 is LQKENI in the germline V gene. The CDR3 coding sequence is TGTGCCAGCTCACAAACAAACAGGGGGCTTACTGAAGCTTTCTTT. Its protein product is CASSQTNRGLTEAFF.

The V and J genes are TRBV29-1 and TRBJ1-1; a possible D gene is TRBD1 (5 bases). Germline CDR1 and CDR2: SQVTM and ANQGSEA. Trimming stripped 8 bases from V and 5 bases from J, with 18 bases between. CDR3 length: 13 amino acids. CDR3 sequence: CSTDWGVGTEAFF. CDR3 nucleotide sequence: TGCAGCACCGACTGGGGGGTCGGGACTGAAGCTTTCTTT.

The J gene is TRBJ1-2, the V gene TRBV5-1; the D is unclear. This CDR3 is 14 amino acids long. Germline values: CDR1 SGHRS, CDR2 YFSETQ. V was pared by 0 bases and J by 2 bases, with 8 bases between. The CDR3 nucleotides are TGCGCCAGCAGCTTGGATACACGAAACTATGGCTACACCTTC. It encodes CASSLDTRNYGYTF.

The gene calls are TRBV7-3 and TRBJ2-2, with 9 bases identical to TRBD2. V was clipped by 4 bases and J by 5 bases; unmatched bases: 11. From germline, CDR1 is SGHTA and CDR2 FQGTGA. The CDR3 runs 17 residues. The CDR3 here is CASSSSAAGGSTGELFF. The CDR3 bases are TGTGCCAGCAGCTCAAGTGCAGCGGGAGGATCGACCGGGGAGCTGTTTTTT. The variable domain in full, completed from reference TRBV7-3 and TRBJ2-2, reads GAGVSQTPSNKVTEKGKYVELRCDPISGHTALYWYRQSLGQGPEFLIYFQGTGAADDSGLPNDRFFAVRPEGSVSTLKIQRTERGDSAVYLCASSSSAAGGSTGELFFGEGSRLTVL.